Included here is one T cell receptor (beta chain) sequence, with context. Clones were sequenced by immunoSEQ multiplex PCR, and TCRdb holds only the in-frame ones, with some missing. The table lists 60,000 to 90,000 clones, 70% to 85% of them singletons. This record belongs to a study of blood T cell repertoires in COVID-19. The CDR3 is 12 residues long. Germline CDR1 and CDR2: MNHEY and SMNVEV (reference sequence). J gave up 2 bases and V 8 bases, and 2 bases lay outside the gene matches. The sequence was collected from a woman between 45 and 65 years old with acute or convalescent COVID-19. The sample comprised peripheral blood. The rearrangement uses TRBV27 and TRBJ2-5; 7 bases fit TRBD2. CDR3 coding DNA: TGTGCCAGCGGGGGGGGTCAAGAGACCCAGTACTTC. Its translation: CASGGGQETQYF.